This entry is about one T cell receptor beta chain. The data are from a study of blood T cell repertoires in COVID-19. Clones were sequenced by immunoSEQ multiplex PCR, and TCRdb holds only the in-frame ones, with some missing. Of some 52,000 clones detected, about nine tenths appear once; the ten largest clones hold roughly 15%. The germline gives CDR1 DFQATT, CDR2 SNEGSKA (reference sequence). This CDR3 region has 11 residues. Trimming removed 3 bases from V and 3 bases from J, with 6 bases in between. This sequence joins TRBV20-1 and TRBJ2-7, with unresolved D. Sequenced input: peripheral blood. This TCR was sampled from a man between 65 and 80 years old with acute or convalescent COVID-19. CDR3 coding DNA: TGCAGTGCTAGCCCCGGCTACGAGCAGTACTTC. Translation: CSASPGYEQYF.